Reported below is one T cell receptor beta chain. A read error may explain this, as a much larger clone is one base away. This entry belongs to a study of tumor and adjacent non-tumor tissue in lung cancer. Background on the study: Patients comprised 12 adenocarcinoma, 2 squamous cell carcinoma and 1 small cell lung cancer. Stage I to III disease affected some 11 men and a handful of women aged roughly 31 to 85.

The library came from three nested PCR rounds adapted from ARM-PCR protocols. TCRdb re-called the multiplex PCR reads through MiXCR, storing one row per CDR3 protein. The sample records roughly 220,000 distinct CDR3 sequences, over 55% being singletons. CDR1 is SQVTM, CDR2 ANQGSEA, per germline. CDR3 length: 13 amino acids. V lost 7 bases to trimming and J lost 5 bases; unmatched junction nucleotides: 6. No cell sorting was done before RNA was extracted from the tissue. Sequences were obtained from lung tumor tissue. V gene TRBV29-1 combines with J gene TRBJ2-1; 9 bases fit TRBD2. This TCR derives from a man aged 60 to 69 with non-small cell lung cancer. CDR3 bases: TGCAGCGGGAACAAGCGGGGGGACAATGAGCAGTTCTTC. Translated: CSGNKRGDNEQFF.